This TCR beta chain was identified during a study of T-cell reconstitution after alpha-beta-depleted transplantation in children. Trimming removed 2 bases from V and 6 bases from J, with 20 bases in between. In germline, CDR1 is MNHEY, CDR2 SVGAGI. The CDR3 has 17 residues. The library targeted TCRbeta and was prepared with unique molecular identifiers. TCRdb re-derived calls from the PCR reads in MiXCR, one entry per CDR3 protein. This sample has hundreds of thousands of distinct CDR3 sequences, with about 10% found just once. The chain combines TRBV6-5 with TRBJ2-1; tentative D call: TRBD2 (5 bases). The sequence was obtained from a human donor who donated a stem cell graft to a child with acute myeloid leukemia. The sample here was PBMCs from the stem cell graft donor, taken from the stem cell graft. The CDR3 sequence is CASSYGLGRTYSNEQFF. Here the CDR3 DNA reads TGTGCCAGCAGTTACGGCCTTGGTCGGACTTATTCCAATGAGCAGTTCTTC.